This TCR beta chain was documented in a study of cytomegalovirus exposure and HLA in healthy donors. The PCR was carried out with 60 Vbeta primers and 13 Jbeta primers. Measured with immunoSEQ multiplex PCR; TCRdb has only the in-frame clones, and not every one. The table lists some 130,000 clones, approximately 79% of them singletons. V lost 5 bases, J lost 6 bases, and 5 bases stayed unmatched. The germline CDR1 and CDR2 sequences are MNHEY and SVGAGI. This CDR3 comprises 13 residues. The sequenced material came from PBMCs. The chain joins TRBV6-5 to TRBJ1-1; 8 bases fit TRBD1. The TCR comes from a man aged 35 to 55 in good health and CMV-seropositive. In nucleotides, the CDR3 is TGTGCCAGCAGTCAAGGGGGACAGGCTGAAGCTTTCTTT. Protein sequence: CASSQGGQAEAFF.